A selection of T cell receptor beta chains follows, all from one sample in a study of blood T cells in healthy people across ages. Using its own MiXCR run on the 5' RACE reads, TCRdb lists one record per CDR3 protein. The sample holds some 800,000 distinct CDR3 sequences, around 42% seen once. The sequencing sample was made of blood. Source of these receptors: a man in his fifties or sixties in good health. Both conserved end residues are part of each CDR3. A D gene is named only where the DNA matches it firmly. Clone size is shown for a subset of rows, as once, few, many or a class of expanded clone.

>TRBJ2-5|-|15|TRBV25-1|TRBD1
CASSDSTGFRETQYF
TGTGCCAGCAGTGATTCGACAGGGTTCCGGGAGACCCAGTACTTC
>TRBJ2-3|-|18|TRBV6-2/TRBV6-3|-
CASSWSLIGESATDTQYF
TGTGCCAGCAGTTGGAGTTTAATTGGGGAGAGCGCAACAGATACGCAGTATTTT
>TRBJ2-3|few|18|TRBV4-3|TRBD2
CASSQLSDGGGATDTQYF
TGCGCCAGCAGCCAGTTGAGTGATGGCGGGGGGGCGACAGATACGCAGTATTTT
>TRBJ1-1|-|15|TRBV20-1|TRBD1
CSARPSTGANTEAFF
TGCAGTGCTAGACCATCAACAGGGGCGAACACTGAAGCTTTCTTT
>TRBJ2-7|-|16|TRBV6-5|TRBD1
CASSYSTGEKSYEQYF
TGTGCCAGCAGTTATTCTACAGGGGAGAAGAGCTACGAGCAGTACTTC
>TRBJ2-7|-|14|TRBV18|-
CASSPAPDSDEQYF
TGTGCCAGCTCACCCGCACCGGATAGCGACGAGCAGTACTTC
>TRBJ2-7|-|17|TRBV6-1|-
CASSRSIGAGGSYEQYF
TGTGCCAGCAGTAGATCAATTGGGGCAGGGGGGTCCTACGAGCAGTACTTC
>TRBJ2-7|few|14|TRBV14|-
CASSQEGARWEQYF
TGTGCCAGCAGCCAAGAAGGGGCGCGATGGGAGCAGTACTTC
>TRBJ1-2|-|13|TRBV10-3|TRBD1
CAISEGTVYGYTF
TGTGCCATCAGTGAGGGGACAGTCTATGGCTACACCTTC
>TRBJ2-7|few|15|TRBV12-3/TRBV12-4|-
CASGATGSSYNEQYF
TGTGCCAGCGGGGCAACGGGGAGCTCCTACAATGAGCAGTACTTC
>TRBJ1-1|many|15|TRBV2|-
CASSAPGPLNTEAFF
TGTGCCAGCAGTGCCCCGGGACCGCTGAACACTGAAGCTTTCTTT
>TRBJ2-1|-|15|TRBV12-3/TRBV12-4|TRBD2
CASSISGASYNEQFF
TGTGCCAGCAGTATTAGCGGGGCCTCCTACAATGAGCAGTTCTTC
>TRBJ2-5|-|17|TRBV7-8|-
CASSLAGPPGLGETQYF
TGTGCCAGCAGCTTAGCGGGCCCGCCAGGTCTGGGGGAGACCCAGTACTTC
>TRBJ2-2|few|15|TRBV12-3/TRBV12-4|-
CASSLGRLLTGELFF
TGTGCCAGCAGTTTAGGGCGGCTTCTCACCGGGGAGCTGTTTTTT
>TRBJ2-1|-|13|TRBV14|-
CATRPTGDNEQFF
TGTGCCACTCGCCCAACCGGGGACAATGAGCAGTTCTTC
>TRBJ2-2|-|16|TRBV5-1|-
CACSPSIQLNTGELFF
TGCGCCTGCAGCCCTTCGATCCAACTCAACACCGGGGAGCTGTTTTTT
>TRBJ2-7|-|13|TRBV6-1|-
CASSKTDSCEQYF
TGTGCCAGCAGTAAAACGGACAGTTGCGAGCAGTACTTC
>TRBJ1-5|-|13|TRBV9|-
CASSVAEYQPQHF
TGTGCCAGCAGCGTAGCGGAGTACCAGCCCCAGCATTTT
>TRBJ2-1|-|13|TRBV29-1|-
CSVALGRYNEQFF
TGCAGCGTTGCCCTTGGCCGGTACAATGAGCAGTTCTTC
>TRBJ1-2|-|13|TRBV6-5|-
CASSYSSAYGYTF
TGTGCCAGCAGTTACTCTAGTGCCTATGGCTACACCTTC
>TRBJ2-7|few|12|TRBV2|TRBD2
CASKRTSEPQYF
TGTGCCAGCAAGAGGACTAGCGAGCCGCAGTACTTC
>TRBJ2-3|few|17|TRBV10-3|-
CAISESIEGSPSGTQYF
TGTGCCATCAGTGAGTCGATCGAGGGGAGCCCGTCGGGCACGCAGTATTTT
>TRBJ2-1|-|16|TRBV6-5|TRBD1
CASSYVRGSSYNEQFF
TGTGCCAGCAGTTACGTCAGGGGGAGCTCCTACAATGAGCAGTTCTTC
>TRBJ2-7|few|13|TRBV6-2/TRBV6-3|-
CASSIGTDYEQYF
TGTGCCAGCAGTATCGGGACGGACTACGAGCAGTACTTC
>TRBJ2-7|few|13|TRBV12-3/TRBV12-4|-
CASSPAFYDEQYF
TGTGCCAGCAGCCCAGCTTTCTACGACGAGCAGTACTTC
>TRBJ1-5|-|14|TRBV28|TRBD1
CASKAPTGDQPQHF
TGTGCCAGCAAAGCCCCGACAGGGGATCAGCCCCAGCATTTT
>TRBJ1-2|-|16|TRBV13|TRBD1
CASSSRIDRGLCGYTF
TGTGCCAGCAGCTCCCGTATAGACAGGGGTCTATGCGGCTACACCTTC
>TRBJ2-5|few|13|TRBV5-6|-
CASRVTTVGTQYF
TGTGCCAGCAGGGTAACAACGGTAGGGACCCAGTACTTC
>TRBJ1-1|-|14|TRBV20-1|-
CSARDGTAATEAFF
TGCAGTGCTAGAGATGGGACTGCCGCCACTGAAGCTTTCTTT
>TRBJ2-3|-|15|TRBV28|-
CAGGGTGGYTDTQYF
TGTGCCGGAGGGGGAACGGGGGGCTACACAGATACGCAGTATTTT
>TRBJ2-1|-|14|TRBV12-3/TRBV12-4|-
CASSPLDSYNEQFF
TGTGCCAGCAGTCCCCTCGACTCCTACAATGAGCAGTTCTTC
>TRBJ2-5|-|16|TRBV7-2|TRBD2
CASSTRLAGARGAQYF
TGTGCCAGCAGCACGCGACTAGCGGGGGCCCGAGGGGCCCAGTACTTC
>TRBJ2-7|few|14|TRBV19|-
CASSPGHLSYEQYF
TGTGCCAGTAGCCCGGGACACCTCTCCTACGAGCAGTACTTC
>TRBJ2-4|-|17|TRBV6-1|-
CASISPNGGRSKNIRYF
TGTGCCAGCATCTCTCCTAACGGGGGCCGTTCCAAAAACATTCGGTACTTC
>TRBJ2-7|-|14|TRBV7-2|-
CASSLNGALYEQYF
TGTGCCAGCAGCTTAAACGGGGCTCTCTACGAGCAGTACTTC
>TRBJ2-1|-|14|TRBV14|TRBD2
CASSPARSGRERFF
TGTGCCAGCAGCCCCGCTCGCAGCGGGAGAGAGCGGTTCTTC
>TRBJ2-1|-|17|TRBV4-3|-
CASSQERRTSDYNEQFF
TGCGCCAGCAGCCAAGAGCGGCGGACATCCGACTACAATGAGCAGTTCTTC
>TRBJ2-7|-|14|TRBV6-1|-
CASRRKGLTDEQYF
TGTGCCAGCAGGAGGAAGGGGTTGACCGACGAGCAGTACTTC
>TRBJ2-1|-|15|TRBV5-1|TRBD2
CASSLSSGVRNEQFF
TGCGCCAGCAGCTTATCGAGCGGGGTCCGCAATGAGCAGTTCTTC
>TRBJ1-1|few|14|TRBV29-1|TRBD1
CSVEKGQSNTEAFF
TGCAGCGTTGAAAAGGGACAGTCAAACACTGAAGCTTTCTTT
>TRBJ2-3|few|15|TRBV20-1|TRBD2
CSARNPLAVTDTQYF
TGCAGTGCTAGAAATCCACTAGCGGTCACAGATACGCAGTATTTT
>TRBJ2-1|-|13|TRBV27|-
CASSQILGYEQFF
TGTGCCAGCAGCCAGATCTTAGGCTATGAGCAGTTCTTC
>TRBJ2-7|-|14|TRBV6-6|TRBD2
CASIPGLAPYEQYF
TGTGCCAGCATCCCGGGACTAGCCCCCTACGAGCAGTACTTC
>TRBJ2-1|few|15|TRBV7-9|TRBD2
CASSASGTEYNEQFF
TGTGCCAGCAGCGCAAGCGGGACCGAATACAATGAGCAGTTCTTC
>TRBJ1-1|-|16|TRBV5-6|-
CASSLDSGAGNTEAFF
TGTGCCAGCAGCTTGGATTCGGGGGCGGGGAACACTGAAGCTTTCTTT
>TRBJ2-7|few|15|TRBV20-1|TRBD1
CSARGGTGGSYEQYF
TGCAGTGCTAGGGGGGGGACAGGGGGCTCCTACGAGCAGTACTTC
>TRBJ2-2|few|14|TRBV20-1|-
CSARVQGNTGELFF
TGCAGTGCTAGGGTACAGGGTAACACCGGGGAGCTGTTTTTT
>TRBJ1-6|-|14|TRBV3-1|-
CASSHGLRNSPLHF
TGTGCCAGCAGCCATGGACTGAGGAATTCACCCCTCCACTTT
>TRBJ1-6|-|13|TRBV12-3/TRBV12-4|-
CASNGDGTSPLHF
TGTGCCAGCAATGGCGACGGAACTTCACCCCTCCACTTT
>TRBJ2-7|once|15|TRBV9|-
CASSVKPGEDSEQYF
TGTGCCAGCAGCGTAAAACCGGGGGAAGATAGCGAGCAGTACTTC